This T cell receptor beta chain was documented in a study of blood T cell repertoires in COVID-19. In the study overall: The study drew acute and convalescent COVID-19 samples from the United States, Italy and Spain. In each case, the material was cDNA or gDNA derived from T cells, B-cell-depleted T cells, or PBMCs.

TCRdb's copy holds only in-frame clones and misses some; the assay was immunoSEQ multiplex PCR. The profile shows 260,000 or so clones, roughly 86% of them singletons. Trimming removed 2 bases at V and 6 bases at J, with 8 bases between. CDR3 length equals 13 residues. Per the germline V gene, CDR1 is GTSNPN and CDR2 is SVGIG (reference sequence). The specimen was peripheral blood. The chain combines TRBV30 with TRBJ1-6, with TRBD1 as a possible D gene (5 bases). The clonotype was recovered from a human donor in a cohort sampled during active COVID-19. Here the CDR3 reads CAWSSDSNSPLHF. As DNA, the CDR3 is TGTGCCTGGAGTTCTGACAGTAATTCACCCCTCCACTTT.